One and the same sample provided the 9 T cell receptor beta chains below, sequenced in a study of T cell responses to AZD1222 COVID-19 vaccine. Data came from immunoSEQ multiplex PCR; TCRdb stores just in-frame clones and leaves some out. The repertoire has about 70,000 clones, more than 70% of them found once; the top ten carry 4.8%. The material sequenced was peripheral blood, taken 28 days after the second dose of the MenACWY control vaccine. These TCRs come from an adult who received the MenACWY meningococcal vaccine as a control.

The chain employs TRBV7-2 and TRBJ1-1; 8 positions match TRBD1. Germline CDR1 is SGHTA and CDR2 is FQGNSA. This CDR3 spans 15 amino acids. V lost 5 bases to trimming and J lost 0 bases; unmatched junction nucleotides: 5. CDR3 in DNA: TGTGCCAGCAGCCCCCAGGGGGCCATGAACACTGAAGCTTTCTTT. Protein product: CASSPQGAMNTEAFF.

The chain links TRBV5-4 to TRBJ1-6, with 8 bases matching TRBD1. Germline V lookup: CDR1 SGHNT, CDR2 YYREEE (reference sequence). V lost 1 base to trimming and J lost 10 bases; unmatched junction nucleotides: 4. The CDR3 spans 14 residues. CDR3 coding DNA: TGTGCCAGCAGCTTGACAGGGGGGGACTCACCCCTCCACTTT. It is translated as CASSLTGGDSPLHF.

This chain connects TRBV18 to TRBJ1-1; perhaps TRBD1 as D (5 bases). This CDR3 comprises 13 residues. The V end was cut by 3 bases, the J end by 1 base, with 6 bases between. CDR1 and CDR2 from the germline V gene are KGHSH and LQKENI. CDR3 sequence: CASSPTENTEAFF. The DNA of the CDR3 is TGTGCCAGCTCACCGACAGAGAACACTGAAGCTTTCTTT. Complete variable domain (other parts from reference TRBV18 and TRBJ1-1): NAGVMQNPRHLVRRRGQEARLRCSPMKGHSHVYWYRQLPEEGLKFMVYLQKENIIDESGMPKERFSAEFPKEGPSILRIQQVVRGDSAAYFCASSPTENTEAFFGQGTRLTVV.

The chain is built from TRBV28 and TRBJ1-5; a weak D match, TRBD1 (6 bases). Germline V gene lookup returns CDR1 MDHEN and CDR2 SYDVKM. V lost 5 bases to trimming and J lost 0 bases, with 17 bases between them. The length of the CDR3 is 17 residues. The CDR3 DNA reads as TGTGCCAGCAGTCTAGAAAACCCAGGGGCTAGCAATCAGCCCCAGCATTTT. This codes for CASSLENPGASNQPQHF.

This chain joins TRBV7-2 and TRBJ2-7, with TRBD2 as a possible D gene (6 bases). The V gene lost 1 base and the J gene lost 6 bases, with 10 bases spanning the gap. Germline V gene lookup returns CDR1 SGHTA and CDR2 FQGNSA. The CDR3 is made up of 13 amino acids. The CDR3 loop is CASSLVSGSEQYF. DNA for the CDR3: TGTGCCAGCAGCTTAGTGTCCGGGAGCGAGCAGTACTTC.

V usage is TRBV19 and J usage is TRBJ2-3; D gene uncertain. The CDR3 is 15 residues long. Germline values: CDR1 LNHDA, CDR2 SQIVND (reference sequence). Trimming took 5 bases from V and 2 from J, leaving 14 bases between them. This CDR3 is CASSPAEISTDTQYF. For the CDR3, the DNA is TGTGCCAGTAGTCCTGCGGAGATTTCCACAGATACGCAGTATTTT. Drawing the rest from reference TRBV19 and TRBJ2-3, the complete variable domain is DGGITQSPKYLFRKEGQNVTLSCEQNLNHDAMYWYRQDPGQGLRLIYYSQIVNDFQKGDIAEGYSVSREKKESFPLTVTSAQKNPTAFYLCASSPAEISTDTQYFGPGTRLTVL.

The V call is TRBV6-2 or TRBV6-3, the J call TRBJ1-5; 9 positions agree with TRBD1. There are 14 residues in the CDR3. Germline V lookup: CDR1 MNHEY, CDR2 SVGEGT. V lost 5 bases to trimming and J lost 6 bases; unmatched junction nucleotides: 5. The CDR3 nucleotides read TGTGCCAGCAGTCCACAGGGGGCGGGTCAGCCCCAGCATTTT. Translating gives CASSPQGAGQPQHF.

The V gene is TRBV5-8, the J gene TRBJ2-4, with a possible D match to TRBD2 (5 bases). Deletions cut 5 bases from V and 1 base from J, with 16 bases between. There are 16 residues in the CDR3. Germline CDR1 SGHTS, CDR2 YDEGEE. This CDR3 is CASSPPSYWAKNIQYF. The CDR3 DNA is TGTGCCAGCAGTCCCCCTAGCTACTGGGCCAAAAACATTCAGTACTTC.

V and J are TRBV9 and TRBJ1-6; unclear D gene. The CDR3 extends over 15 amino acids. Germline V lookup: CDR1 SGDLS, CDR2 YYNGEE. The ends were cut back, 7 bases at V and 7 bases at J, with 18 bases in the middle. The CDR3 DNA reads as TGTGCCAGCTCTCCGGAACATTTCGGCAATTCACCCCTCCACTTT. It codes for CASSPEHFGNSPLHF.